The rows below give T cell receptor beta chains drawn from one sample of a study of beta chain features in type 1 diabetes. Sequenced by immunoSEQ multiplex PCR; TCRdb stores in-frame clones only, minus some. The sample holds about 400,000 clones, about 12% seen once. The specimen sequenced was naive CD4+ T cells from blood. These receptors were obtained from a man aged 18 to 35 in good health. CDR3s include the opening cysteine and the closing phenylalanine or tryptophan. The order of the fields is J gene, clone size, V gene, D gene, CDR3 DNA, CDR3 protein. A D gene is named only where the DNA matches it firmly. Only some rows state a clone size, as once, few, many or a class for expanded clones.

>TRBJ1-4|few|TRBV6-4|NA
TGTGCCAGCAGCCCAGACCGAGGGGGTGAAAAACTGTTTTTT
CASSPDRGGEKLFF
>TRBJ2-5|NA|TRBV29-1|TRBD2
TGCAGCGGTGCAGCGGGGCAAGAGGCCCAGTACTTC
CSGAAGQEAQYF
>TRBJ2-5|NA|TRBV15|TRBD1
TGTGCCACCAGCAGAGATCTTTCGACAGGGCGCGAGACCCAGTACTTC
CATSRDLSTGRETQYF
>TRBJ1-2|few|TRBV25-1|NA
TGTGCCAGCACCCTTGGAGCTAACTATGGCTACACCTTC
CASTLGANYGYTF
>TRBJ2-1|NA|TRBV7-7|TRBD2
TGTGCTAGCAGCTTAGTTGGGCTAGCGGGAGGCGAGCAGTTCTTC
CASSLVGLAGGEQFF
>TRBJ2-1|NA|TRBV7-3|TRBD1
TGTGCCAGCGGGACAGGGTTGTCGGGTGAGCAGTTCTTC
CASGTGLSGEQFF
>TRBJ1-2|few|TRBV7-9|NA
TGTGCCAGCAGCTTAAATCAGGGGAACTATGGCTACACCTTC
CASSLNQGNYGYTF
>TRBJ2-3|NA|TRBV27|TRBD2
TGTGCCAGCAGTACTCGGGAGGGGTATACGCAGTATTTT
CASSTREGYTQYF
>TRBJ1-1|NA|TRBV28|TRBD1
TGTGCCAGCAGCCGAGGGGACAGGGGGCGCGAAATGAACACTGAAGCTTTCTTT
CASSRGDRGREMNTEAFF
>TRBJ2-7|NA|TRBV7-2|NA
TGTGCCAGCAGCTTAAAGCACGGTTACGAGCAGTACTTC
CASSLKHGYEQYF
>TRBJ2-7|NA|TRBV7-2|TRBD2
TGTGCCAGCAGCACCCGACTAGCGGGAACCTACGAGCAGTACTTC
CASSTRLAGTYEQYF
>TRBJ1-5|few|TRBV5-4|TRBD1
TGTGCCAGCAGCTTGGGGACAGGGTACAATCAGCCCCAGCATTTT
CASSLGTGYNQPQHF
>TRBJ1-2|NA|TRBV30|NA
TGTGCCTGGAGTGTGGGGCTTTTATATGGCTACACCTTC
CAWSVGLLYGYTF
>TRBJ2-5|few|TRBV7-9|TRBD2
TGTGCCAGCAGGCGGGGAGGGTCAGAGACCCAGTACTTC
CASRRGGSETQYF
>TRBJ2-7|NA|TRBV4-1|TRBD2
TGCGCCAGCAGTCCGGGGCCGGGACTAGCGAGCGAGCAGTACTTC
CASSPGPGLASEQYF
>TRBJ2-1|NA|TRBV15|TRBD1
TGTGCCACCAGCAGACGATCAGGACAGGGGATTAATGAGCAGTTCTTC
CATSRRSGQGINEQFF
>TRBJ2-5|NA|TRBV5-4|NA
TGTGCCAGCAGCTTGTACTCCGGGGGTGGGGAGACCCAGTACTTC
CASSLYSGGGETQYF
>TRBJ2-7|NA|TRBV28|TRBD1
TGTGCCAGCCGACAGGGTTTTACTCCCTACGAGCAGTACTTC
CASRQGFTPYEQYF
>TRBJ2-3|NA|TRBV18|NA
TGTGCCAGCTCACGGGTGGGCGACAGCACAGATACGCAGTATTTT
CASSRVGDSTDTQYF
>TRBJ1-1|few|TRBV4-2|TRBD1
TGTGCCAGCAGCCAAGGACAGGGGACGGTCACTGAAGCTTTCTTT
CASSQGQGTVTEAFF